These 23 T cell receptor beta chains were all obtained from the same sample, sequenced in a study of cytomegalovirus exposure and HLA in healthy donors. Use of 60 Vbeta and 13 Jbeta primers characterized the PCR. Here immunoSEQ multiplex PCR was the method, and the copy in TCRdb shows in-frame clones only, minus some. The profile shows around 140,000 clones, about 76% of them singletons. The sample comprised PBMCs. Receptors were obtained from a middle-aged woman in good health and CMV-seronegative.

The chain employs TRBV30 and TRBJ1-2; tentative D call: TRBD1 (5 bases). Germline V gives CDR1 GTSNPN, CDR2 SVGIG (reference sequence). The CDR3 totals 12 residues. DNA for the CDR3: TGTGCGTTGGATAGTCGCAGGGATGGCTACACCTTC. Its translation: CALDSRRDGYTF.

The chain links TRBV18 to TRBJ2-7, with 11 bases matching TRBD1. Germline CDR1 and CDR2: KGHSH and LQKENI. Germline trimming cut 3 bases from V and 9 bases from J; bases unmatched to any gene: 7. This CDR3 is 14 amino acids long. DNA for the CDR3: TGTGCCAGCTCACCGACCGGGACAGGGGGTCTGCAGTACTTC. It specifies CASSPTGTGGLQYF.

The chain couples TRBV16 to TRBJ1-1, with 7 bases aligning to TRBD1. V was clipped by 4 bases and J by 5 bases; unmatched bases: 7. Germline V CDR1 and CDR2: KGHSY, FQNENV. This CDR3 is 14 amino acids long. CDR3 bases: TGTGCCAGCAGCCGCAACAGGGGACCGACTGAAGCTTTCTTT. Translating gives CASSRNRGPTEAFF.

This clone has only a few counts. The chain employs TRBV10-3 and TRBJ1-2, with D unresolved. V was cut by 0 bases and J by 4 bases, with 12 bases left in between. This CDR3 region has 15 residues. Germline lookup yields CDR1 ENHRY and CDR2 SYGVKD. The CDR3: CAISESQDLGYGYTF. For the CDR3, the DNA is TGTGCCATCAGTGAGTCGCAGGACTTGGGCTATGGCTACACCTTC.

The chain employs TRBV5-1 and TRBJ2-1, with 9 bases lining up with TRBD2. This CDR3 has 15 residues. Looked up from germline, CDR1 is SGHRS and CDR2 is YFSETQ. The ends lost 5 bases at V and 5 bases at J; junction bases unmatched: 8. The CDR3 DNA reads TGCGCCAGCAGACTAGCGGGTAGTGTGAACAATGAGCAGTTCTTC. It specifies CASRLAGSVNNEQFF.

V is TRBV7-9 and J is TRBJ2-6; unclear D gene. The germline CDR1 and CDR2 sequences are SEHNR and FQNEAQ (reference sequence). The CDR3 sequence is 11 residues long. This CDR3 is CSISWANVLTF. The CDR3 nucleotides read TGTTCCATCTCGTGGGCCAACGTCCTGACTTTC.

On this clone: A read error may produce the germline difference seen at one junction end. V usage is TRBV7-7 and J usage is TRBJ2-7; TRBD1 might be the D (6 bases). CDR1 is SSHAT, CDR2 FNYEAQ, per germline (reference sequence). The CDR3 loop spans 13 amino acids. CDR3 region: CASSTGHGDEQYF. The CDR3 nucleotides read TGTGCTAGCAGCACGGGACACGGAGACGAGCAGTACTTC.

This clone was counted once. This chain links TRBV29-1 with TRBJ2-2, with D perhaps matching TRBD1 (5 bases). The CDR3 length is 13 residues. Germline V CDR1 and CDR2: SQVTM, ANQGSEA. V gave up 7 bases and J gave up 3 bases, with 12 bases separating them. The CDR3 sequence is CSAHRSDTGELFF. DNA for the CDR3: TGCAGCGCACACAGGTCGGACACCGGGGAGCTGTTTTTT.

The V and J genes are TRBV28 and TRBJ1-1, with D perhaps TRBD1 (6 bases). Looked up from germline, CDR1 is MDHEN and CDR2 is SYDVKM. CDR3 length: 13 residues. The V end lost 6 bases, the J end lost 0 bases, and 8 bases lay between the germline ends. In DNA form, the CDR3 reads TGTGCCAGCAGAACAGGGTTGAACACTGAAGCTTTCTTT. The encoded protein is CASRTGLNTEAFF. Full variable domain (missing parts from reference TRBV28 and TRBJ1-1): DVKVTQSSRYLVKRTGEKVFLECVQDMDHENMFWYRQDPGLGLRLIYFSYDVKMKEKGDIPEGYSVSREKKERFSLILESASTNQTSMYLCASRTGLNTEAFFGQGTRLTVV.

This clone was seen a handful of times. The V gene is TRBV5-1, the J gene TRBJ2-7, with 10 positions matching TRBD2. Looked up from germline, CDR1 is SGHRS and CDR2 is YFSETQ. Unmatched junction bases numbered 8, after V lost 5 bases and J lost 0 bases. This CDR3 is built from 16 residues. The CDR3 region is CASSSAGGYLSYEQYF. The CDR3, as DNA: TGCGCCAGCAGTTCAGCGGGGGGGTATCTCTCCTACGAGCAGTACTTC.

V usage is TRBV7-3 and J usage is TRBJ2-3, with D possibly TRBD2 on 7 matching bases. The CDR3 length is 19 residues. Per germline, CDR1 SGHTA and CDR2 FQGTGA. V was shortened by 0 bases and J by 2 bases, with 21 bases between the two germline ends. The CDR3 DNA sequence: TGTGCCAGCAGCTTAACCGGCGGGGGCCTGCGCTGGGACACAGATACGCAGTATTTT. Its translation is CASSLTGGGLRWDTDTQYF.

This chain joins TRBV7-2 and TRBJ1-2; a weak D match, TRBD1 (6 bases). The ends were cut back, 4 bases at V and 6 bases at J, with 21 bases in the middle. In germline, CDR1 is SGHTA, CDR2 FQGNSA. The CDR3 sequence is 16 residues long. The CDR3 coding sequence is TGTGCCAGCAGCTCGGAACAGGGAGGGGCCTCGAATGGCTACACCTTC. Protein: CASSSEQGGASNGYTF.

The rearrangement links TRBV7-9 to TRBJ2-3; 9 nucleotides align to TRBD1. CDR1 is SEHNR, CDR2 FQNEAQ, per germline (reference sequence). With 4 bases clipped from V and 1 base from J, the junction kept 3 bases outside the gene matches. The CDR3 totals 15 residues. CDR3 residues: CASSSGDRGTDTQYF. For the CDR3, the DNA is TGTGCCAGCAGCTCGGGGGACAGGGGCACAGATACGCAGTATTTT.

V gene TRBV7-3 combines with J gene TRBJ1-2; perhaps TRBD1 as D (6 bases). Germline V CDR1 and CDR2: SGHTA, FQGTGA. Trimming took off 5 bases at V and 6 bases at J, with 16 bases between the two ends. The CDR3 sequence is 14 residues long. CDR3: CASSRFAEGDGYTF. CDR3 nucleotide sequence: TGTGCCAGCAGCCGTTTTGCCGAGGGGGATGGCTACACCTTC. Together with reference TRBV7-3 and TRBJ1-2, the CDR3 gives the full variable domain: GAGVSQTPSNKVTEKGKYVELRCDPISGHTALYWYRQSLGQGPEFLIYFQGTGAADDSGLPNDRFFAVRPEGSVSTLKIQRTERGDSAVYLCASSRFAEGDGYTFGSGTRLTVV.

The gene calls are TRBV6-5 and TRBJ2-4; the D gene is possibly TRBD1 (5 bases). V lost 2 bases to trimming and J lost 9 bases, with 11 bases between them. The germline V gene encodes CDR1 MNHEY and CDR2 SVGAGI. This CDR3 is 13 amino acids long. DNA of the CDR3: TGTGCCAGCAGTTACATGCAGGGAACCATTCAGTACTTC. Translating it yields CASSYMQGTIQYF.

The chain carries TRBV10-3 and TRBJ1-2; a possible D gene is TRBD1 (5 bases). Trimming stripped 0 bases from V and 3 bases from J, with 14 bases between. CDR1 is ENHRY, CDR2 SYGVKD, per germline. The CDR3 consists of 16 residues. The CDR3 spells CAISESRQPGDYGYTF. The CDR3 DNA sequence: TGTGCCATCAGTGAGTCGCGACAGCCAGGAGACTATGGCTACACCTTC.

The rearrangement uses TRBV5-1 and TRBJ1-3; no clear D. Germline lookup yields CDR1 SGHRS and CDR2 YFSETQ. This CDR3 comprises 16 residues. The germline V and J ends were trimmed by 4 bases and 0 bases, with 14 bases remaining between them. The CDR3 DNA follows: TGCGCCAGCAGCACTGCGGAGGGCAGCTCTGGAAACACCATATATTTT. It translates to CASSTAEGSSGNTIYF.

The chain has TRBV4-2 and TRBJ1-1; D gene uncertain. This CDR3 is built from 16 residues. V was pared by 0 bases and J by 3 bases, with 14 bases between. Germline CDR1 LGHNA, CDR2 YNFKEQ. DNA of the CDR3: TGTGCCAGCAGCCAAGATCGGAGGCAGATACACACTGAAGCTTTCTTT. Residues: CASSQDRRQIHTEAFF.

This chain connects TRBV28 to TRBJ1-1; D perhaps matches TRBD1 (6 bases). There are 14 residues in the CDR3. Trimming cost V 3 bases and J 5 bases, with 13 bases left between them. Germline loops: CDR1 MDHEN, CDR2 SYDVKM. CDR3 bases: TGTGCCAGCAGTTTTCCCAGGGGACGGACTGAAGCTTTCTTT. It codes for CASSFPRGRTEAFF. Complete variable domain (other parts from reference TRBV28 and TRBJ1-1): DVKVTQSSRYLVKRTGEKVFLECVQDMDHENMFWYRQDPGLGLRLIYFSYDVKMKEKGDIPEGYSVSREKKERFSLILESASTNQTSMYLCASSFPRGRTEAFFGQGTRLTVV.

This clone has a handful of counts. The chain carries TRBV6-1 and TRBJ1-1; perhaps TRBD1 as D (6 bases). V lost 8 bases and J 1 base, leaving 14 bases between the germline ends. This CDR3 has 14 amino acids. Germline V CDR1 and CDR2: MNHNS, SASEGT. As DNA, the CDR3 is TGTGCCAGCTTAAACAGGGCTACGAACACTGAAGCTTTCTTT. This sequence encodes CASLNRATNTEAFF.

The rearrangement joins TRBV7-9 to TRBJ1-2, with 10 bases identical to TRBD1. Losses at the gene ends were 6 bases for V and 8 bases for J; bases not matched to a gene: 6. The CDR3 sequence is 13 residues long. CDR1 is SEHNR, CDR2 FQNEAQ, per germline (reference sequence). CDR3 DNA: TGTGCCAGCAGACCAGACAGGGGGCGAGGCTACACCTTC. Protein: CASRPDRGRGYTF.

The chain recombines TRBV5-6 with TRBJ2-5; 10 bases align to TRBD2. Trimming at V came to 5 bases and at J to 2 bases, leaving 9 bases not matched to a gene. The germline V gene encodes CDR1 SGHDT and CDR2 YYEEEE. This CDR3 is built from 16 residues. This chain's CDR3 is CASSLAGGSQQETQYF. CDR3 coding DNA: TGTGCCAGCAGTTTAGCGGGGGGCTCCCAACAAGAGACCCAGTACTTC.

The V call is TRBV4-1, the J call TRBJ1-2, with no clear D. Looked up from germline, CDR1 is MGHRA and CDR2 is YSYEKL. The CDR3 covers 15 residues. Trimming cost V 0 bases and J 5 bases, with 13 bases left between them. The CDR3 DNA reads TGCGCCAGCAGCCAAGATTTACGGGTTCAATATGGCTACACCTTC. It specifies CASSQDLRVQYGYTF.